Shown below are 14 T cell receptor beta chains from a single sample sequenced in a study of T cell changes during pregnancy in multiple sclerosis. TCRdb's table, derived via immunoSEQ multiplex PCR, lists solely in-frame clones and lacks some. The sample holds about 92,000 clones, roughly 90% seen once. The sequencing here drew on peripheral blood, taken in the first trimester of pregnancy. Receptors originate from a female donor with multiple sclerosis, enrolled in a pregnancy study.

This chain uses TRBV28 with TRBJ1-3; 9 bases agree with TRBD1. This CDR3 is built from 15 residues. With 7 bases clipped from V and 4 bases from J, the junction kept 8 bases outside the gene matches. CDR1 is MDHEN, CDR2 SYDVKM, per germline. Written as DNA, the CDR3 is TGTGCCAGCACTAGGGACAGGGCTACAGGAAACACCATATATTTT. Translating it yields CASTRDRATGNTIYF.

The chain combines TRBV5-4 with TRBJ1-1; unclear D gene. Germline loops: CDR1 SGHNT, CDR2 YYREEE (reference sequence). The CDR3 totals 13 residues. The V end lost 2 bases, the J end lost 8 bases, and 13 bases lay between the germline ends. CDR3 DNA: TGTGCCAGCAGCTTAGGCTCGGCGCGGGAAGCTTTCTTT. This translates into CASSLGSAREAFF.

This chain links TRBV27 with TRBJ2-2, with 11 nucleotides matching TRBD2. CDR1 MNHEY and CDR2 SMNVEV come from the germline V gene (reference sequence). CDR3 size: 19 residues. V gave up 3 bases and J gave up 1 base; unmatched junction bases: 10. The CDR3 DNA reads TGTGCCAGCAGTTTCTTTACTCCCGGGACTAGCGGGAACACCGGGGAGCTGTTTTTT. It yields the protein CASSFFTPGTSGNTGELFF.

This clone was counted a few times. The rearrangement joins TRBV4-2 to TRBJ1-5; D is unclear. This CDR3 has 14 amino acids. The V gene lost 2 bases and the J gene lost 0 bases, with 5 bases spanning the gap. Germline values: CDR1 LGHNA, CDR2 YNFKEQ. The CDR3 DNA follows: TGTGCCAGCAGCCAACGGGGTAGCAATCAGCCCCAGCATTTT. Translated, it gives CASSQRGSNQPQHF.

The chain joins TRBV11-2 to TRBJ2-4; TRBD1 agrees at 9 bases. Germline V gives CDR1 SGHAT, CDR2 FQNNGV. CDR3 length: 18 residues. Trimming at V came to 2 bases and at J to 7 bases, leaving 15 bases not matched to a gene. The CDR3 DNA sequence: TGTGCCAGCAGCTTATTACCGGGACAGGGATCATTGGCGAACATTCAGTACTTC. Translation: CASSLLPGQGSLANIQYF.

CDR3 residues: CAWKPGSAANQPQHF. DNA for the CDR3: TGTGCCTGGAAGCCGGGGAGCGCCGCAAATCAGCCCCAGCATTTT. The V call is TRBV30, the J call TRBJ1-5; the D is unclear. The CDR3 consists of 15 residues. Germline V lookup: CDR1 GTSNPN, CDR2 SVGIG (reference sequence). V dropped 4 bases and J dropped 4 bases, with 17 bases sitting between them.

This chain's CDR3 is CATTIGGVAFF. CDR3 coding DNA: TGTGCCACCACAATTGGGGGCGTCGCTTTCTTT. V usage is TRBV6-5 and J usage is TRBJ1-1, with D possibly matching TRBD1 (6 bases). Germline V gives CDR1 MNHEY, CDR2 SVGAGI. V was shortened by 10 bases and J by 11 bases, with 17 bases between the two germline ends. This CDR3 spans 11 amino acids.

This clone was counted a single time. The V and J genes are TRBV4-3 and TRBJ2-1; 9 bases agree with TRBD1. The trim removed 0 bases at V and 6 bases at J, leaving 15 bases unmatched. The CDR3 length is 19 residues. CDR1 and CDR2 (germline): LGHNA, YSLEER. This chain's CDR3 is CASSQDWFAGTGNVNEQFF. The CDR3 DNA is TGCGCCAGCAGCCAAGATTGGTTCGCCGGGACAGGGAATGTCAATGAGCAGTTCTTC.

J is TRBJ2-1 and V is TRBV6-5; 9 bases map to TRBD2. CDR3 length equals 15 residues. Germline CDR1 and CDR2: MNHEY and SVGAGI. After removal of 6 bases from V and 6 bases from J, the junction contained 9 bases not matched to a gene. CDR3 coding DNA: TGTGCCAGCAGCGTCGGGACTAGCTTAGGCAATGAGCAGTTCTTC. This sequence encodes CASSVGTSLGNEQFF.

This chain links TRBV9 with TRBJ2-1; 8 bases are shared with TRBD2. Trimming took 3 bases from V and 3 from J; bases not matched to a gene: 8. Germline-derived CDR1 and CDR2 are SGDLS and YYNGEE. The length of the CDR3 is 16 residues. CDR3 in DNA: TGTGCCAGCAGCGCGGGGGATAGCGGGATCTACAATGAGCAGTTCTTC. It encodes CASSAGDSGIYNEQFF.

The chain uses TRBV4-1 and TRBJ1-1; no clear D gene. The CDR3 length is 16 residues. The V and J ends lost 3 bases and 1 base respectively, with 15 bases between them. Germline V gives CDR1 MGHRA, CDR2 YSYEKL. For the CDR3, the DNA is TGCGCCAGCAGCCACGACCAAAGCGTAGGGAACACTGAAGCTTTCTTT. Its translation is CASSHDQSVGNTEAFF.

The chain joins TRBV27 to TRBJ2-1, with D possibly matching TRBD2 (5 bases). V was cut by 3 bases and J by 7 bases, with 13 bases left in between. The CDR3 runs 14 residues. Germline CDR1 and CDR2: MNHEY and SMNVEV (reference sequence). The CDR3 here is CASSFVGVENEQFF. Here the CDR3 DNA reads TGTGCCAGCAGTTTTGTGGGAGTTGAGAATGAGCAGTTCTTC.

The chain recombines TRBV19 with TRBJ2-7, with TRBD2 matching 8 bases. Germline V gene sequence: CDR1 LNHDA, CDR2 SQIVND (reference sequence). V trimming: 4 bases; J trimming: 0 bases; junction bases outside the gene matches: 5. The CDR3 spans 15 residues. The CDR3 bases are TGTGCCAGTAGTAGTGCAAGCGGGAGCTCCTACGAGCAGTACTTC. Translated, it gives CASSSASGSSYEQYF. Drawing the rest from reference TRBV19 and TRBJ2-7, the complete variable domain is DGGITQSPKYLFRKEGQNVTLSCEQNLNHDAMYWYRQDPGQGLRLIYYSQIVNDFQKGDIAEGYSVSREKKESFPLTVTSAQKNPTAFYLCASSSASGSSYEQYFGPGTRLTVT.

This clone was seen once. CDR3 sequence (DNA): TGTGCCATCAGTGAACCCCAAGACAGGCGCCGAACGGAGACCCAGTACTTC. Its translation: CAISEPQDRRRTETQYF. J is TRBJ2-5 and V is TRBV10-3; D is perhaps TRBD1 (6 bases). Between the trimmed V and J ends, which lost 3 bases and 5 bases, there was a span of 22 bases. Looked up from germline, CDR1 is ENHRY and CDR2 is SYGVKD. This CDR3 has 17 residues.